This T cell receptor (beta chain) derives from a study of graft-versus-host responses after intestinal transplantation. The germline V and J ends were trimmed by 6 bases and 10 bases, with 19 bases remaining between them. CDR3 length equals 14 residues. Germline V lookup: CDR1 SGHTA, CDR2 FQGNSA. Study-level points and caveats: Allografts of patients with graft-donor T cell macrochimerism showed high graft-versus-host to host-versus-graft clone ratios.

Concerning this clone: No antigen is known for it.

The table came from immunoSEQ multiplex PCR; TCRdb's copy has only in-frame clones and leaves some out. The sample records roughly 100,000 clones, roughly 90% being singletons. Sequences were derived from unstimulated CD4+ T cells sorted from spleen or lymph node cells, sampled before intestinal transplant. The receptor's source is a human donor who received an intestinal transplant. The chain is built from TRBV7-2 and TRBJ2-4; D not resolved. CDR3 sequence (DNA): TGTGCCAGCAGAGTAGGTGCTTATGAAGGGATTCAGTACTTC. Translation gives CASRVGAYEGIQYF.